These 17 T cell receptor beta chains share one sample of origin, sequenced in a study of OX40 agonist ivuxolimab in advanced cancers. Clones were sequenced by immunoSEQ multiplex PCR, and TCRdb holds only the in-frame ones, with some missing. The table has approximately 77,000 clones, approximately 92% seen once. The specimen comprised CD4+ or CD8+ T cells sorted from blood, sampled in a trial of the OX40 agonist ivuxolimab. Receptor source: an adult with an advanced solid tumor such as melanoma, head and neck, liver or kidney cancer.

This rearrangement joins TRBV4-3 to TRBJ2-7, with D perhaps TRBD1 (6 bases). Germline CDR1 is LGHNA and CDR2 is YSLEER. The V gene lost 1 base and the J gene lost 6 bases, with 13 bases spanning the gap. There are 14 residues in the CDR3. The CDR3 region is CASSQGGHSSEQYF. CDR3 nucleotides: TGCGCCAGCAGCCAAGGGGGACATTCTTCCGAGCAGTACTTC.

The chain has TRBV6-1 and TRBJ1-1, with TRBD1 identical over 9 bases. Germline V gene data show CDR1 as MNHNS and CDR2 as SASEGT. After removal of 4 bases from V and 6 bases from J, the junction contained 12 bases not matched to a gene. This CDR3 has 16 amino acids. The CDR3 reads CASSVITGGAGSEAFF. The CDR3 DNA reads as TGTGCCAGCAGTGTTATTACAGGGGGCGCGGGCTCTGAAGCTTTCTTT.

The rearrangement joins TRBV30 to TRBJ2-3; maybe TRBD1 (5 bases). The CDR3 covers 10 residues. Germline assignment: CDR1 GTSNPN and CDR2 SVGIG (reference sequence). The germline V and J ends were trimmed by 7 bases and 3 bases, with 5 bases remaining between them. The CDR3 sequence is CASGTDTQYF. As DNA, the CDR3 is TGTGCCTCAGGGACAGATACGCAGTATTTT.

V gene TRBV19 combines with J gene TRBJ2-7; 9 bases match TRBD2. This CDR3 spans 16 amino acids. V lost 4 bases and J lost 0; bases outside the gene matches: 7. Germline CDR1 and CDR2: LNHDA and SQIVND (reference sequence). CDR3 sequence reads: CASSKVSGRYSYEQYF. DNA for the CDR3: TGTGCCAGTAGTAAGGTTAGCGGGAGATACTCCTACGAGCAGTACTTC. The full variable domain, rest sourced from reference TRBV19 and TRBJ2-7, is DGGITQSPKYLFRKEGQNVTLSCEQNLNHDAMYWYRQDPGQGLRLIYYSQIVNDFQKGDIAEGYSVSREKKESFPLTVTSAQKNPTAFYLCASSKVSGRYSYEQYFGPGTRLTVT.

The chain has TRBV11-2 and TRBJ1-4, with a weak D call TRBD1 (5 bases). Deletions cut 4 bases from V and 8 bases from J, with 11 bases between. The CDR3 contains 13 residues. The germline V gene has CDR1 SGHAT and CDR2 FQNNGV. The CDR3 DNA follows: TGTGCCAGCAGCTACGGGGGGAACGAAAAACTGTTTTTT. Protein product: CASSYGGNEKLFF.

This chain joins TRBV9 and TRBJ2-5; TRBD2 agrees at 10 bases. Germline V CDR1 and CDR2: SGDLS, YYNGEE. Germline trimming cut 4 bases from V and 5 bases from J; bases unmatched to any gene: 5. The CDR3 is made up of 14 amino acids. The chain's CDR3 is CASSLYSGRETQYF. CDR3 bases: TGTGCCAGCAGCCTTTATAGCGGGAGGGAGACCCAGTACTTC.

The gene calls are TRBV5-8 and TRBJ1-5; D is ambiguous. Trimming left V 1 base short and J 0 bases short, with 8 bases between. The germline V gene has CDR1 SGHTS and CDR2 YDEGEE. This CDR3 comprises 15 residues. For the CDR3, the DNA is TGTGCCAGCAGCTTGAGGGATATTAGCAATCAGCCCCAGCATTTT. It codes for CASSLRDISNQPQHF.

The rearrangement uses TRBV18 and TRBJ2-3; possibly TRBD2 for D (6 bases). CDR3 length: 13 residues. Trimming cost V 6 bases and J 0 bases, with 7 bases left between them. Germline loops: CDR1 KGHSH, CDR2 LQKENI. The CDR3 protein is CASSGLSTDTQYF. Written as DNA, the CDR3 is TGTGCCAGCTCGGGACTGAGCACAGATACGCAGTATTTT. The variable domain in full, with the rest retrieved from reference TRBV18 and TRBJ2-3, is NAGVMQNPRHLVRRRGQEARLRCSPMKGHSHVYWYRQLPEEGLKFMVYLQKENIIDESGMPKERFSAEFPKEGPSILRIQQVVRGDSAAYFCASSGLSTDTQYFGPGTRLTVL.

CDR3: CASSPLMASGRADTQYF. The CDR3 DNA follows: TGTGCCAGCAGCCCCCTAATGGCTAGCGGGAGGGCAGATACGCAGTATTTT. This chain links TRBV7-8 with TRBJ2-3, with 12 bases matching TRBD2. Per the germline V gene, CDR1 is SGHVS and CDR2 is FQNEAQ. The V segment lost 5 bases and the J segment 4 bases; nucleotides outside the gene matches: 10. The CDR3 sequence is 17 residues long.

This rearrangement joins TRBV5-6 to TRBJ2-2; possible D gene TRBD2, 6 bases. V was trimmed by 4 bases and J by 8 bases, leaving 18 bases between them. CDR1 and CDR2 (germline): SGHDT, YYEEEE. The CDR3 is 15 amino acids. Written as DNA, the CDR3 is TGTGCCAGCAGCACCGGGCCTTTAGCGGCGGGGGAGCTGTTTTTT. It is translated as CASSTGPLAAGELFF.

This chain uses TRBV29-1 with TRBJ2-1; TRBD1 aligns across 11 bases. The CDR3 loop spans 15 amino acids. In germline, CDR1 is SQVTM, CDR2 ANQGSEA. With V trimmed by 3 bases and J by 10 bases, 11 bases remained unmatched. This CDR3 reads CSVERRTGGAGEQFF. CDR3 sequence (DNA): TGCAGCGTTGAGAGGCGGACAGGGGGCGCGGGGGAGCAGTTCTTC.

This clone has just one count. The CDR3 region is CASSRAQPSNEKLFF. DNA of the CDR3: TGTGCCAGCAGTCGGGCCCAGCCCTCTAATGAAAAACTGTTTTTT. J is TRBJ1-4 and V is TRBV28; D is uncertain. CDR1 and CDR2 (germline): MDHEN, SYDVKM. V lost 5 bases and J lost 3, with 13 bases in between. The CDR3 loop spans 15 amino acids.

CDR3 amino acids: CASSYSGNSYEQYF. The CDR3 DNA reads TGTGCCAGCAGTTACTCAGGCAACTCCTACGAGCAGTACTTC. The chain recombines TRBV6-5 with TRBJ2-7; D not resolved. Deletions cut 0 bases from V and 0 bases from J, with 6 bases between. Germline V gene data show CDR1 as MNHEY and CDR2 as SVGAGI. CDR3 size: 14 residues.

V and J are TRBV6-5 and TRBJ2-7, with TRBD1 matching 9 bases. This CDR3 has 16 residues. V was clipped by 4 bases and J by 1 base; unmatched bases: 8. The germline V gene encodes CDR1 MNHEY and CDR2 SVGAGI. The CDR3 spells CASSSNSGTGSYEQYF. In DNA, the CDR3 is TGTGCCAGCAGTTCCAACTCCGGGACAGGGTCCTACGAGCAGTACTTC.

J is TRBJ2-1 and V is TRBV27; D remains unclear. The germline V gene encodes CDR1 MNHEY and CDR2 SMNVEV (reference sequence). V lost 0 bases to trimming and J lost 4 bases, with 7 bases between them. The CDR3 has 14 residues. CDR3 coding DNA: TGTGCCAGCAGTTTATCTCCCCCATACAATGAGCAGTTCTTC. This sequence encodes CASSLSPPYNEQFF.

This chain joins TRBV30 and TRBJ1-1; the D is unclear. CDR3 length equals 13 residues. Germline loops: CDR1 GTSNPN, CDR2 SVGIG (reference sequence). V lost 7 bases to trimming and J lost 0 bases, with 12 bases between them. CDR3 sequence (DNA): TGTGCCTCCCGGACTCTCATGAACACTGAAGCTTTCTTT. The encoded protein is CASRTLMNTEAFF.

The chain joins TRBV25-1 to TRBJ1-4, with D unclear. This CDR3 region has 14 residues. The germline CDR1 and CDR2 sequences are MGHDK and SYGVNS. V dropped 1 base and J dropped 3 bases, with 6 bases sitting between them. The CDR3 spells CASSESPANEKLFF. In nucleotides, the CDR3 is TGTGCCAGCAGTGAATCGCCAGCTAATGAAAAACTGTTTTTT.